The rows below give T cell receptor beta chains drawn from one sample of a study of blood T cell repertoires in COVID-19. Generated by immunoSEQ multiplex PCR, the TCRdb table keeps only in-frame clones and is missing some. The table records some 220,000 clones, around 90% of them present only once. Sample: peripheral blood. The receptor source for this set is a woman between 18 and 30 years old who had recovered from COVID-19. Both conserved end residues are part of each CDR3.

j_call v_call cdr3_aa
TRBJ2-3 TRBV18 CASSSSTGPDTQYF
TRBJ2-7 TRBV2 CAGQGAPTYEQYF
TRBJ2-1 TRBV13 CASSLRTAGLAALEQFF
TRBJ2-1 TRBV4-2 CASSRDLHNEQFF
TRBJ2-7 TRBV7-9 CASSPTSGRAYEQYF
TRBJ2-1 TRBV5-1 CASSFTGHEQFF
TRBJ2-1 TRBV9 CASARAGRSYNEQFF
TRBJ2-2 TRBV3-1/TRBV3-2 CASRDFHGELFF
TRBJ1-2 TRBV30 CAWSVRVNYGYTF
TRBJ1-5 TRBV19 CASSKFPGQGNLQSQPQHF
TRBJ1-2 TRBV6-5 CASSFRTGDSGYTF
TRBJ2-7 TRBV2 CASRLNRQGSYEQYF
TRBJ1-2 TRBV9 CASSVEIEDRQGGHGYTF
TRBJ2-7 TRBV6-5 CASSPTTGWYEQYF
TRBJ2-1 TRBV11-2 CASARLADYNEQFF
TRBJ2-7 TRBV6-5 CASSYWPRAEQYF
TRBJ2-7 TRBV5-6 CASSLGPAYEQYF
TRBJ2-5 TRBV5-4 CASSWGSGAGQETQYF